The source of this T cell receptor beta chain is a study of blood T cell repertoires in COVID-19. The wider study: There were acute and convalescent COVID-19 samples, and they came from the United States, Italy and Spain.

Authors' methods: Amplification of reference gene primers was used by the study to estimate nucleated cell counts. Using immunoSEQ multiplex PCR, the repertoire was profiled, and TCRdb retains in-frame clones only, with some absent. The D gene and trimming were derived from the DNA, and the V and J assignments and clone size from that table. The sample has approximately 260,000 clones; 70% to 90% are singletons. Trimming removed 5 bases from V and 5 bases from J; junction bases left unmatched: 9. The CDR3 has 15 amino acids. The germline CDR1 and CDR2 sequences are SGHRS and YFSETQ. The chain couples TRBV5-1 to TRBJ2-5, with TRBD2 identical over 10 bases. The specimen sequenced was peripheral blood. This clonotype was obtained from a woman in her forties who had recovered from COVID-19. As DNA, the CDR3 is TGCGCCAGCAGACCTCTAGCGGGGGTTGGGGAGACCCAGTACTTC. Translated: CASRPLAGVGETQYF.